Following are 30 T cell receptor beta chains from one sample sequenced in a study of T cells after yellow fever vaccination (dated by TCRdb to between 2017 and 2020). Libraries were constructed by 5' RACE. Sequencing instrument: Illumina HiSeq 2500. Using fastp at Q25 and MiXCR, TCRdb reprocessed the public reads and kept productive beta chains. Every CDR3 protein is listed once, alongside the most common genes and DNA of its rows. The sample table records 400,000 or so distinct CDR3 sequences; around 6.5% of these occur just once. Approximately 15% of the sample belongs to the ten largest clones. This specimen's treatment or condition label, interpreted: live attenuated yellow fever vaccine strain. The source was PBMCs, collected 5 days after the yellow fever booster vaccination. The receptors were sampled from a man in his thirties or forties who received the YFV17D yellow fever vaccine.

This clonotype was counted a few times. The V and J genes are TRBV20-1 and TRBJ2-5; TRBD2 is a possible D gene (6 bases). The V end was cut by 2 bases, the J end by 2 bases, with 12 bases between. Per germline, CDR1 DFQATT and CDR2 SNEGSKA (reference sequence). This CDR3 contains 14 residues. CDR3 bases: TGCAGTGCTAGATCGGGGGAGGCTCAAGAGACCCAGTACTTC. Amino acids: CSARSGEAQETQYF.

The chain employs TRBV7-7 and TRBJ2-2; the D is unclear. V shed 5 bases and J shed 4 bases, with 11 bases lying between them. CDR1 and CDR2 (germline): SSHAT, FNYEAQ (reference sequence). This CDR3 is 14 amino acids long. The CDR3 sequence: CASSKSKATGELFF. The DNA of the CDR3 is TGTGCCAGCAGCAAGAGTAAGGCCACCGGGGAGCTGTTTTTT.

This clonotype was recorded a few times. This chain connects TRBV7-2 to TRBJ2-2, with TRBD1 as a possible D gene (5 bases). Trimming stripped 7 bases from V and 2 bases from J, with 11 bases between. The CDR3 sequence is 14 residues long. The germline V gene has CDR1 SGHTA and CDR2 FQGNSA. The CDR3 reads CASTKTVNTGELFF. CDR3 bases: TGTGCCAGCACCAAGACAGTAAACACCGGGGAGCTGTTTTTT.

This clonotype was seen only a few times. The V and J genes are TRBV5-1 and TRBJ2-2; D ambiguous. V shed 0 bases and J shed 8 bases, with 5 bases lying between them. Germline V lookup: CDR1 SGHRS, CDR2 YFSETQ. The CDR3 has 12 residues. The CDR3 loop reads CASSLEMGELFF. The CDR3 DNA follows: TGCGCCAGCAGCTTGGAGATGGGGGAGCTGTTTTTT.

This chain joins TRBV5-4 and TRBJ2-7, with a tentative D call TRBD2 (5 bases). V dropped 7 bases and J dropped 0 bases, with 20 bases sitting between them. The CDR3 has 16 residues. Germline CDR1 SGHNT, CDR2 YYREEE (reference sequence). The chain's CDR3 is CASGLGSVPSSYEQYF. The CDR3 nucleotides are TGTGCCAGCGGGCTGGGGAGCGTGCCAAGCTCCTACGAGCAGTACTTC.

This clonotype turned up a few times. This chain joins TRBV5-4 and TRBJ1-2; D is uncertain. V lost 0 bases, J lost 4 bases, and 13 bases lay in between. The CDR3 covers 15 residues. Germline assignment: CDR1 SGHNT and CDR2 YYREEE (reference sequence). The DNA of the CDR3 is TGTGCCAGCAGCTTGGGAGTCACCTCTTCCTATGGCTACACCTTC. Protein: CASSLGVTSSYGYTF.

The chain couples TRBV7-2 to TRBJ2-1; D not resolved. The V gene's germline CDR1 is SGHTA and CDR2 FQGNSA. The CDR3 is 14 amino acids. The V and J ends lost 0 bases and 4 bases respectively, with 7 bases between them. The CDR3 bases are TGTGCCAGCAGCTTAGCGTTCGCATACAATGAGCAGTTCTTC. Protein product: CASSLAFAYNEQFF.

The rearrangement links TRBV28 to TRBJ1-3, with D possibly being TRBD1 (5 bases). Germline V gives CDR1 MDHEN, CDR2 SYDVKM. The V and J ends lost 3 bases and 4 bases respectively, with 10 bases between them. The CDR3 is 14 residues long. CDR3 residues: CASSFQGSGNTIYF. The DNA of the CDR3 is TGTGCCAGCAGTTTTCAGGGAAGCGGAAACACCATATATTTT. Full variable domain (rest looked up from reference TRBV28 and TRBJ1-3): DVKVTQSSRYLVKRTGEKVFLECVQDMDHENMFWYRQDPGLGLRLIYFSYDVKMKEKGDIPEGYSVSREKKERFSLILESASTNQTSMYLCASSFQGSGNTIYFGEGSWLTVV.

J is TRBJ2-3 and V is TRBV11-2; TRBD2 agrees at 12 bases. Germline V gives CDR1 SGHAT, CDR2 FQNNGV. The CDR3 is 18 residues long. V lost 2 bases, J lost 7 bases, and 13 bases stayed unmatched. The CDR3 bases are TGTGCCAGCAGCTTACAAGCCCTGACTAGCGGGAGCAGTCATACGCAGTATTTT. Encoded protein: CASSLQALTSGSSHTQYF.

This clonotype has ten or more counts. The rearrangement links TRBV6-5 to TRBJ2-7, with 7 bases that match TRBD1. CDR1 MNHEY and CDR2 SVGAGI come from the germline V gene. Trimming at V came to 2 bases and at J to 5 bases, leaving 3 bases not matched to a gene. The CDR3 contains 13 residues. The CDR3 loop reads CASSYRGQNEQYF. CDR3 in DNA: TGTGCCAGCAGTTACAGGGGGCAGAACGAGCAGTACTTC.

This clonotype came up many times. The genes are TRBV14 and TRBJ2-1; 9 bases agree with TRBD2. V was pared by 0 bases and J by 3 bases, with 6 bases of the junction left unmatched. Germline V gene sequence: CDR1 SGHDN, CDR2 FVKESK. CDR3 length: 17 residues. The CDR3 nucleotides read TGTGCCAGCAGCCAAGATTACAGGACTAGCGACTACAATGAGCAGTTCTTC. Its protein product is CASSQDYRTSDYNEQFF.

For this clonotype: The junction differs from germline at one of its ends, possibly a read error. This sequence joins TRBV5-4 and TRBJ2-1; the D call may be TRBD1 or TRBD2 (5 bases each). The germline gives CDR1 SGHNT, CDR2 YYREEE (reference sequence). This CDR3 is built from 17 residues. The CDR3 region is CASSSEEGRRSFNEQFF. Written as DNA, the CDR3 is TGTGCCAGCAGCTCTGAAGAGGGGCGGAGATCCTTCAATGAGCAGTTCTTC.

The chain combines TRBV5-1 with TRBJ2-3; D perhaps matches TRBD1 (5 bases). V dropped 4 bases and J dropped 3 bases, with 9 bases sitting between them. Germline-derived CDR1 and CDR2 are SGHRS and YFSETQ. This CDR3 is 13 amino acids long. The CDR3: CASSPDNTDTQYF. As DNA, the CDR3 is TGCGCCAGCAGCCCGGACAATACAGATACGCAGTATTTT.

In its sample, this clonotype was seen many times. This chain links TRBV5-4 with TRBJ2-3; D not resolved. Trimming stripped 4 bases from V and 2 bases from J, with 11 bases between. CDR1 and CDR2 (germline): SGHNT, YYREEE (reference sequence). The length of the CDR3 is 14 residues. The CDR3, as DNA: TGTGCCAGCAGCGTGTCCTCGACCACAGATACGCAGTATTTT. Protein: CASSVSSTTDTQYF.

This clonotype was counted a few times. V is TRBV15 and J is TRBJ2-5, with 10 bases aligning to TRBD2. Per germline, CDR1 LNHNV and CDR2 YYDKDF (reference sequence). The CDR3 runs 16 residues. The trim removed 2 bases at V and 0 bases at J, leaving 3 bases unmatched. DNA of the CDR3: TGTGCCACCAGCAGAACTAGCGGGACCTACCAAGAGACCCAGTACTTC. This sequence encodes CATSRTSGTYQETQYF.

This chain joins TRBV7-9 and TRBJ2-5; weak D call: TRBD1 (5 bases). In germline, CDR1 is SEHNR, CDR2 FQNEAQ (reference sequence). The germline V and J ends were trimmed by 5 bases and 2 bases, with 15 bases remaining between them. The CDR3 spans 15 residues. The CDR3 DNA follows: TGTGCCAGCAGCCTAACCGCCAGGGTTCAAGAGACCCAGTACTTC. Its translation: CASSLTARVQETQYF.

The chain couples TRBV6-5 to TRBJ2-7; 7 bases agree with TRBD1. The junction had 7 bases not matched to a gene; V was cut back by 4 bases and J by 1 base. Germline-derived CDR1 and CDR2 are MNHEY and SVGAGI. This CDR3 is built from 15 residues. CDR3 region: CASSSRQGGSYEQYF. DNA for the CDR3: TGTGCCAGCAGTTCCCGACAGGGTGGATCCTACGAGCAGTACTTC.

The chain recombines TRBV30 with TRBJ1-6; D is possibly TRBD1 (5 bases). CDR1 is GTSNPN and CDR2 is SVGIG in the germline V gene (reference sequence). V was clipped by 4 bases and J by 0 bases, with 13 bases between them. The CDR3 sequence is 16 residues long. Here the CDR3 reads CAWTKTGASYNSPLHF. CDR3 in DNA: TGTGCCTGGACTAAAACCGGGGCCTCCTATAATTCACCCCTCCACTTT.

In this sample, this clonotype turned up many times. This chain connects TRBV18 to TRBJ2-7, with TRBD2 matching 9 bases. Germline V gene sequence: CDR1 KGHSH, CDR2 LQKENI. J gave up 2 bases and V 0 bases, and 5 bases lay outside the gene matches. This CDR3 comprises 16 residues. The CDR3 sequence: CASSPPSTSGTYEQYF. The DNA of the CDR3 is TGTGCCAGCTCACCACCGTCGACTAGCGGAACCTACGAGCAGTACTTC.

This clonotype has more than one count but fewer than ten. The J gene is TRBJ2-3, the V gene TRBV5-4; perhaps TRBD2 as D (6 bases). V was clipped by 1 base and J by 6 bases, with 12 bases between them. The germline gives CDR1 SGHNT, CDR2 YYREEE (reference sequence). CDR3 length equals 14 residues. The chain's CDR3 is CASSLTSRRDTQYF. The CDR3 coding sequence is TGTGCCAGCAGCTTGACTAGCAGGAGGGATACGCAGTATTTT.

There are many counts of this clonotype. The genes are TRBV4-3 and TRBJ2-7; 9 bases fit TRBD2. The junction had 8 bases not matched to a gene; V was cut back by 2 bases and J by 6 bases. The CDR3 is 15 residues long. Germline V lookup: CDR1 LGHNA, CDR2 YSLEER. CDR3 protein: CASSQQREDPFEQYF. In nucleotides, the CDR3 is TGCGCCAGCAGCCAACAGCGGGAGGACCCCTTCGAGCAGTACTTC.

This chain uses TRBV13 with TRBJ2-4; TRBD2 aligns across 7 bases. The CDR3 has 15 amino acids. Germline CDR1 is PRHDT and CDR2 is FYEKMQ (reference sequence). V dropped 5 bases and J dropped 12; count of bases not matched to a gene: 16. CDR3 sequence reads: CASSPGLSVGGSQYF. CDR3 coding DNA: TGTGCCAGCAGCCCCGGACTAAGCGTCGGGGGGAGTCAGTACTTC.

This clonotype was counted between two and nine times. The rearrangement links TRBV28 to TRBJ2-1; 10 bases match TRBD2. The CDR3 covers 16 residues. Trimming took 2 bases from V and 7 from J; bases not matched to a gene: 8. CDR1 MDHEN and CDR2 SYDVKM come from the germline V gene. As DNA, the CDR3 is TGTGCCAGCAGTTTAATAGCTAGCGGGAGCGGGAATGAGCAGTTCTTC. Its protein product is CASSLIASGSGNEQFF.

This clonotype appeared a few times. The chain uses TRBV18 and TRBJ1-5; no firm D call. This CDR3 region has 17 residues. CDR1 KGHSH and CDR2 LQKENI come from the germline V gene. Trimming shortened V by 4 bases and J by 2 bases, and 18 bases separated the two germline ends. Written as DNA, the CDR3 is TGTGCCAGCTCACTAGGGCTGGGTCCAGGAGGCAATCAGCCCCAGCATTTT. Residues: CASSLGLGPGGNQPQHF. The full variable domain, its missing parts supplied by reference TRBV18 and TRBJ1-5, is NAGVMQNPRHLVRRRGQEARLRCSPMKGHSHVYWYRQLPEEGLKFMVYLQKENIIDESGMPKERFSAEFPKEGPSILRIQQVVRGDSAAYFCASSLGLGPGGNQPQHFGDGTRLSIL.

This clonotype was counted only a few times. DNA of the CDR3: TGTGCCAGCAGCTTAGCGCTAGCGGGAGGGCCGGCCGGTGGGAATGAGCAGTTCTTC. This gives the protein CASSLALAGGPAGGNEQFF. V usage is TRBV11-1 and J usage is TRBJ2-1, with 12 bases that match TRBD2. After removal of 0 bases from V and 7 bases from J, the junction contained 13 bases not matched to a gene. Germline V lookup: CDR1 SGHAT, CDR2 FQDESV (reference sequence). This CDR3 is built from 19 residues.

Ten or more counts support this clonotype. The chain links TRBV20-1 to TRBJ1-1; 8 bases are shared with TRBD1. Germline V gene lookup returns CDR1 DFQATT and CDR2 SNEGSKA (reference sequence). CDR3 size: 11 residues. The V segment lost 5 bases and the J segment 10 bases; nucleotides outside the gene matches: 6. The CDR3 loop is CSAGRDRGAFF. The CDR3 bases are TGCAGTGCTGGCAGAGACAGGGGAGCTTTCTTT.

This clonotype was seen many times. The rearrangement uses TRBV3-1 and TRBJ1-1; possible D gene TRBD1, 6 bases. The CDR3 is made up of 13 amino acids. Germline assignment: CDR1 LGHDT and CDR2 YNNKEL (reference sequence). With 4 bases removed from V and 8 bases from J, the gap between germline ends came to 14 bases. The CDR3 region has the DNA TGTGCCAGCAGCCCCCGACAGGCCTGGGAAGCTTTCTTT. Amino acids: CASSPRQAWEAFF.

This clonotype was found many times. This chain links TRBV10-2 with TRBJ2-2; 8 bases are shared with TRBD2. The CDR3 runs to 15 residues. V trimming: 4 bases; J trimming: 3 bases; junction bases outside the gene matches: 4. Germline V lookup: CDR1 WSHSY, CDR2 SAAADI. The CDR3, as DNA: TGCGCCAGCAGTGGCGGGACTAGGGACACCGGGGAGCTGTTTTTT. This codes for CASSGGTRDTGELFF.

This clonotype has just a few counts. The chain combines TRBV5-1 with TRBJ2-7; D uncertain. Trimming removed 6 bases from V and 5 bases from J, with 21 bases in between. Per the germline V gene, CDR1 is SGHRS and CDR2 is YFSETQ. The CDR3 totals 15 residues. DNA for the CDR3: TGCGCCAGCACCCAAGGCCTCAGCGTCCTTGACGAGCAGTACTTC. Its protein is CASTQGLSVLDEQYF.

CDR3 sequence (DNA): TGTGCCAGCAGCCAAGTAGCGGCAATCCCTGGGGAGACCCAGTACTTC. Translating gives CASSQVAAIPGETQYF. V and J are TRBV3-1 and TRBJ2-5, with TRBD2 as a possible D gene (6 bases). CDR3 length: 16 amino acids. CDR1 and CDR2 (germline): LGHDT, YNNKEL (reference sequence). Trimming left V 1 base short and J 5 bases short, with 17 bases between.